The sequence of this T cell receptor beta chain was determined in a study of technical replicates of blood from several donors. Concerning this clone itself: Mismatch with germline at one junction end may stem from a read error.

Germline V CDR1 and CDR2: MDHEN, SYDVKM. The CDR3 length is 13 residues. Produced via immunoSEQ multiplex PCR; TCRdb's table is partial and in-frame only. Among about 70,000 clones, roughly 96% were seen once, and the ten largest hold roughly 0.19%. The sample consisted of T cells isolated from PBMCs. The chain recombines TRBV28 with TRBJ1-2; D not certain. The sequence derives from a human donor in good health. The CDR3 loop reads CASTLMRARGYTF. CDR3 bases: TGTGCCAGCACTTTAATGAGGGCACGGGGCTACACCTTC.